This T cell receptor beta chain emerged from a study of cytomegalovirus exposure and HLA in healthy donors. The study's findings and limits: A few chains tied to CMV proved CMV antigen-specific in vitro. Roughly uniform depth of sequencing across donors was assumed in presence/absence analyses. Later analysis indicated greater clonal expansion among HLA-associated TCR beta chains than among equally common other chains. Later genetic work tied a missense DCLRE1C variant to beta-chain V and J trimming.

Researchers ran the PCR with 60 Vbeta and 13 Jbeta primers. Measured with immunoSEQ multiplex PCR; TCRdb has only the in-frame clones, and not every one. The table records 85,000 to 130,000 clones, approximately 72% of them present only once. A note on this clone: Its antigen is undetermined.

The germline V gene encodes CDR1 SGHNT and CDR2 YENEEA. The CDR3 length is 14 residues. V gave up 4 bases and J gave up 0 bases, with 7 bases separating them. Material: PBMCs. This rearrangement joins TRBV11-3 to TRBJ2-4; no clear D. The receptor was isolated from a male donor in good health and CMV-seropositive. The chain's CDR3 is CASSSQIAKNIQYF. The CDR3 bases are TGTGCCAGCAGCTCCCAGATAGCCAAAAACATTCAGTACTTC.